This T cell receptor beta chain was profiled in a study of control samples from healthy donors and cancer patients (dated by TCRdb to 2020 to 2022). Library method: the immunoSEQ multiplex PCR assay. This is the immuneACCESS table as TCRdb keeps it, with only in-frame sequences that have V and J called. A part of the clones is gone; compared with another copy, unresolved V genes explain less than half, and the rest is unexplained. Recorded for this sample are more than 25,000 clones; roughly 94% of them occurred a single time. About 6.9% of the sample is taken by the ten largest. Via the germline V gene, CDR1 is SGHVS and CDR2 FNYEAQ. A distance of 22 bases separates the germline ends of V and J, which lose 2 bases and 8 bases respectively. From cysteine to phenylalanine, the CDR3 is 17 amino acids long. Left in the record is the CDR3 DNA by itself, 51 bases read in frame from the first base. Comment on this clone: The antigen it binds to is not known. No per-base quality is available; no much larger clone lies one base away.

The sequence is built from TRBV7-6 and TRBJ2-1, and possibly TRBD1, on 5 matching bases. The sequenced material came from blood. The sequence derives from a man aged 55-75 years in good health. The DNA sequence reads TGTGCCAGCAGCTTATTGGATCTGGTAGGGGTCAACGATGAGCAGTTCTTC. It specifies CASSLLDLVGVNDEQFF.